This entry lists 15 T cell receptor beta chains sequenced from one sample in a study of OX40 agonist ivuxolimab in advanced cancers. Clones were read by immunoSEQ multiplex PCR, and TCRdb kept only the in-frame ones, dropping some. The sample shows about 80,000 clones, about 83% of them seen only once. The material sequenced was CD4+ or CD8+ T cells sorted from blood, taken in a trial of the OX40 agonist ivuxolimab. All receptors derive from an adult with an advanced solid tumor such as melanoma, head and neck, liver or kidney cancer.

For the CDR3, the DNA is TGTGCCAGCAGCTTGGAGGCAGAGACCCAGTACTTC. Protein product: CASSLEAETQYF. The gene calls are TRBV5-6 and TRBJ2-5; no firm D call. Germline CDR1 SGHDT, CDR2 YYEEEE. The CDR3 is 12 residues long. Trimming removed 0 bases from V and 4 bases from J, with 4 bases in between. The full variable domain, rest sourced from reference TRBV5-6 and TRBJ2-5, is DAGVTQSPTHLIKTRGQQVTLRCSPKSGHDTVSWYQQALGQGPQFIFQYYEEEERQRGNFPDRFSGHQFPNYSSELNVNALLLGDSALYLCASSLEAETQYFGPGTRLLVL.

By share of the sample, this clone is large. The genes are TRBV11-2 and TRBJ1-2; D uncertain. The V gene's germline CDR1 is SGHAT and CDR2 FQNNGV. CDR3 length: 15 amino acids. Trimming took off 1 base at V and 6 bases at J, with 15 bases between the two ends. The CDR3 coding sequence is TGTGCCAGCAGCTTAGCCCTAACCCCCTCCGATGGCTACACCTTC. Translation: CASSLALTPSDGYTF. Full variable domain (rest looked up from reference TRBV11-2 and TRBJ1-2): EAGVAQSPRYKIIEKRQSVAFWCNPISGHATLYWYQQILGQGPKLLIQFQNNGVVDDSQLPKDRFSAERLKGVDSTLKIQPAKLEDSAVYLCASSLALTPSDGYTFGSGTRLTVV.

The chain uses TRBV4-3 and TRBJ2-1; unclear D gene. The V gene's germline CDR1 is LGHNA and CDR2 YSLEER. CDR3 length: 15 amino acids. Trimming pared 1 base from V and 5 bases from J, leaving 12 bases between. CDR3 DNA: TGCGCCAGCAGCCAAGCGCTAGGCCCACACAATGAGCAGTTCTTC. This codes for CASSQALGPHNEQFF.

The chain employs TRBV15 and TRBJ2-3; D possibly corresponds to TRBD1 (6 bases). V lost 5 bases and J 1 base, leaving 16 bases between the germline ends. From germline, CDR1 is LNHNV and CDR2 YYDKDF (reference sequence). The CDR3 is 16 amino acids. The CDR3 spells CATSGLQGQGTDTQYF. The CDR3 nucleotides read TGTGCCACCAGCGGGTTACAGGGTCAAGGCACAGATACGCAGTATTTT.

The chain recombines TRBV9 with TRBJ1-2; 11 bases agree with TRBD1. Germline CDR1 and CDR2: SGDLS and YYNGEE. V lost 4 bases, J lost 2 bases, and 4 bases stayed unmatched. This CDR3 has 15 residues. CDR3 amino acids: CASSPRDRGNYGYTF. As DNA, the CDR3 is TGTGCCAGCAGCCCCCGGGACAGGGGGAACTATGGCTACACCTTC.

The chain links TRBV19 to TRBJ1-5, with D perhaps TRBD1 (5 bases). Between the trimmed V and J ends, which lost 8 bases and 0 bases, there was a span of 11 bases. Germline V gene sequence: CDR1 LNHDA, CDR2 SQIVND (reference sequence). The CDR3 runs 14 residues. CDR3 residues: CASATAYSNQPQHF. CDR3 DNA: TGTGCCAGTGCGACAGCTTATAGCAATCAGCCCCAGCATTTT.

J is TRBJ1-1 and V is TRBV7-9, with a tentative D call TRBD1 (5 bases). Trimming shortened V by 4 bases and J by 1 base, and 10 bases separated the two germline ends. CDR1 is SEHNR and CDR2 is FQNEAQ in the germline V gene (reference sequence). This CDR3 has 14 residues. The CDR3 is CASSSRQQNTEAFF. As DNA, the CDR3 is TGTGCCAGCAGCTCTCGACAGCAGAACACTGAAGCTTTCTTT.

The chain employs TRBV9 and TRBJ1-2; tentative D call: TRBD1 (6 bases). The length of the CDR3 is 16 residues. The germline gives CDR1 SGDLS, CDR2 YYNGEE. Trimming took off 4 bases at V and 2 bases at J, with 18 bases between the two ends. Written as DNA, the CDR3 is TGTGCCAGCAGCCAACTTTCAGGGGCCCCGAACTATGGCTACACCTTC. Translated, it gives CASSQLSGAPNYGYTF.

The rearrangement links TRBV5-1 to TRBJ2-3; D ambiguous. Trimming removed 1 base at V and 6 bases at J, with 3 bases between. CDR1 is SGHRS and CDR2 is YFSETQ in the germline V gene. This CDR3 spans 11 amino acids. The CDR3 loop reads CASSLWDTQYF. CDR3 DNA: TGCGCCAGCAGCTTGTGGGATACGCAGTATTTT. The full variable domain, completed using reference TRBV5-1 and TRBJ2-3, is KAGVTQTPRYLIKTRGQQVTLSCSPISGHRSVSWYQQTPGQGLQFLFEYFSETQRNKGNFPGRFSGRQFSNSRSEMNVSTLELGDSALYLCASSLWDTQYFGPGTRLTVL.

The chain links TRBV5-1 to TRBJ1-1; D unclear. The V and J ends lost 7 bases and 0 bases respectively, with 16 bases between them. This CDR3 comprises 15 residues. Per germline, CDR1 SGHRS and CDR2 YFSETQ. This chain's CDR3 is CASGPLAPLNTEAFF. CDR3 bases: TGCGCCAGCGGCCCCCTGGCTCCTTTGAACACTGAAGCTTTCTTT.

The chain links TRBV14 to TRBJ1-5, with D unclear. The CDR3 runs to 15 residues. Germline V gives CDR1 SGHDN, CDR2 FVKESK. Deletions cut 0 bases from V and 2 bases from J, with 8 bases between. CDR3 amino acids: CASSQEKVGNQPQHF. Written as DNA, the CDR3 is TGTGCCAGCAGCCAAGAGAAGGTGGGCAATCAGCCCCAGCATTTT.

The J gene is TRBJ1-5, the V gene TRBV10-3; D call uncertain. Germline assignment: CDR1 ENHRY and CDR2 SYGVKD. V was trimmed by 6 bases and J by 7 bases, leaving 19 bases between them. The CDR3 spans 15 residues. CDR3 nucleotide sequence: TGTGCCATCAGGGAAGGAACCACACTTAACCAGCCCCAGCATTTT. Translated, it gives CAIREGTTLNQPQHF.

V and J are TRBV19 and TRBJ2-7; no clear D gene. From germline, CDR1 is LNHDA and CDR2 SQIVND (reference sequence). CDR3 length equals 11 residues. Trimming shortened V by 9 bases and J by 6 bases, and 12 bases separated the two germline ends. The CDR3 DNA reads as TGTGCCAGCGGGCGCCTTGGCGAGCAGTACTTC. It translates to CASGRLGEQYF. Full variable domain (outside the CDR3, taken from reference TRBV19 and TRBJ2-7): DGGITQSPKYLFRKEGQNVTLSCEQNLNHDAMYWYRQDPGQGLRLIYYSQIVNDFQKGDIAEGYSVSREKKESFPLTVTSAQKNPTAFYLCASGRLGEQYFGPGTRLTVT.

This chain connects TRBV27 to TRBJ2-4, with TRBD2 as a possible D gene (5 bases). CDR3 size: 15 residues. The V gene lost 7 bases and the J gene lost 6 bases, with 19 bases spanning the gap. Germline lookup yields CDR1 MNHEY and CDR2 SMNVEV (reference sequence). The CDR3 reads CASTLNGVNGNIQYF. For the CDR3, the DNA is TGTGCCAGCACTCTAAACGGGGTAAATGGAAACATTCAGTACTTC.

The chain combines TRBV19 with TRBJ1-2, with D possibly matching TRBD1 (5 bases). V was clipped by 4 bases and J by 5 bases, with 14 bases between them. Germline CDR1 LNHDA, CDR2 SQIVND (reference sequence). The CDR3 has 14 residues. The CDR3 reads CASSTGTTRYGYTF. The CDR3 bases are TGTGCCAGTAGTACCGGGACGACCCGGTATGGCTACACCTTC. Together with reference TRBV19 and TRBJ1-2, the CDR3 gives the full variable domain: DGGITQSPKYLFRKEGQNVTLSCEQNLNHDAMYWYRQDPGQGLRLIYYSQIVNDFQKGDIAEGYSVSREKKESFPLTVTSAQKNPTAFYLCASSTGTTRYGYTFGSGTRLTVV.